This TCR beta chain came from a study of technical replicates of blood from a few donors. The protocol was immunoSEQ multiplex PCR, while the TCRdb copy is restricted to in-frame clones and leaves out a portion. This sample has some 80,000 clones, with roughly four fifths found just once. The CDR3 runs 15 residues. V was pared by 0 bases and J by 2 bases, with 11 bases between. From germline, CDR1 is GTSNPN and CDR2 SVGIG (reference sequence). The clonotype comes from a human donor in good health. Some clones in this sample may be carry-over from other donors' samples. Sequenced material: PBMCs. The V call is TRBV30, the J call TRBJ1-3; the D is unclear. Here the CDR3 reads CAWSVDIHPGNTIYF. The CDR3, as DNA: TGTGCCTGGAGTGTCGATATACACCCTGGAAACACCATATATTTT.